Listed here are 4 T cell receptor beta chains from one sample, sequenced in a study of STAT5B mutations in CD4+ large granular lymphocyte leukemia. Libraries were prepared by immunoSEQ multiplex PCR; TCRdb keeps only in-frame clonotypes and omits some of them. Counted here are some 23,000 clones, around 80% occurring once; the ten biggest clones make up roughly 0.43%. Sequencing was carried out using CD4+ T cells from blood buffy coats. The receptors stem from a human donor in good health.

The chain is built from TRBV4-2 and TRBJ2-1; a possible D gene is TRBD2 (5 bases). The V end was cut by 0 bases, the J end by 6 bases, with 12 bases between. The CDR3 totals 15 residues. The germline V gene has CDR1 LGHNA and CDR2 YNFKEQ. This CDR3 reads CASSQEVGVSNEQFF. The CDR3 nucleotides read TGTGCCAGCAGCCAAGAGGTGGGAGTGAGCAATGAGCAGTTCTTC.

There are a few counts of this clone. J is TRBJ2-7 and V is TRBV4-1; no firm D call. This CDR3 is built from 14 residues. V lost 0 bases and J lost 2, with 8 bases in between. Looked up from germline, CDR1 is MGHRA and CDR2 is YSYEKL. Here the CDR3 reads CASSQDLGTYEQYF. The CDR3 DNA is TGCGCCAGCAGCCAAGACCTTGGAACCTACGAGCAGTACTTC.

The chain carries TRBV27 and TRBJ1-5, with D tentatively TRBD1 (5 bases). The V and J ends lost 6 bases and 5 bases respectively, with 11 bases between them. The CDR3 runs to 13 residues. Germline assignment: CDR1 MNHEY and CDR2 SMNVEV (reference sequence). CDR3 nucleotide sequence: TGTGCCAGCAGGAGGGACGCTTATCAGCCCCAGCATTTT. Amino acids: CASRRDAYQPQHF.

This chain links TRBV7-8 with TRBJ2-3, with 10 bases matching TRBD2. This CDR3 region has 15 residues. V lost 5 bases, J lost 2 bases, and 4 bases stayed unmatched. Per the germline V gene, CDR1 is SGHVS and CDR2 is FQNEAQ. As DNA, the CDR3 is TGTGCCAGCAGCCTTCTAGCGGGAGCCACAGATACGCAGTATTTT. Amino acid sequence: CASSLLAGATDTQYF.